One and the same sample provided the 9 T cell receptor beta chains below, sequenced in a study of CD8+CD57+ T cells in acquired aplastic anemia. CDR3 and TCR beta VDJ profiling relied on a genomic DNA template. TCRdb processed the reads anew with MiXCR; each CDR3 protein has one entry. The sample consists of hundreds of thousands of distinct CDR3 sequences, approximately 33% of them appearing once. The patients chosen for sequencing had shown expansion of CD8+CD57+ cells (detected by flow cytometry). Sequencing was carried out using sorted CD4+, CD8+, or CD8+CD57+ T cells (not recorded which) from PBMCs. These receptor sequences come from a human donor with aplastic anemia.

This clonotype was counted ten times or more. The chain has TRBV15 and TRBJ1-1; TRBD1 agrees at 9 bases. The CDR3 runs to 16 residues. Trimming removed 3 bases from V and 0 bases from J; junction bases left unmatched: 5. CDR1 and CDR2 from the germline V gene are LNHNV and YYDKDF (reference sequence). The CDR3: CATSSHRGLMNTEAFF. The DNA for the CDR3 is TGTGCCACCAGCAGTCACAGGGGGCTTATGAACACTGAAGCTTTCTTT.

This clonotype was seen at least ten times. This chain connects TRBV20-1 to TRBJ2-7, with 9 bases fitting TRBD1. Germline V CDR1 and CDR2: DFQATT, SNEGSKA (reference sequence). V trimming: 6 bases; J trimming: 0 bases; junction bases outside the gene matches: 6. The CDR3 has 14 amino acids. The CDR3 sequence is CSAMDRGNSYEQYF. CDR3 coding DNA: TGCAGTGCCATGGACAGGGGAAACTCCTACGAGCAGTACTTC.

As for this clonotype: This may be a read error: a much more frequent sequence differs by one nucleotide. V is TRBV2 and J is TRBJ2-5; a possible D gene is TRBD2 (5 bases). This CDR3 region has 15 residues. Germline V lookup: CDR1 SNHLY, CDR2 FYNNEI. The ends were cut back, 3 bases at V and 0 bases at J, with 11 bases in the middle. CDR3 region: CASSDGARDQETQYF. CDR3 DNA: TGTGCCAGCAGTGACGGCGCGAGGGACCAAGAGACCCAGTACTTC. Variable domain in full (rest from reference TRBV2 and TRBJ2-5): EPEVTQTPSHQVTQMGQEVILRCVPISNHLYFYWYRQILGQKVEFLVSFYNNEISEKSEIFDDQFSVERPDGSNFTLKIRSTKLEDSAMYFCASSDGARDQETQYFGPGTRLLVL.

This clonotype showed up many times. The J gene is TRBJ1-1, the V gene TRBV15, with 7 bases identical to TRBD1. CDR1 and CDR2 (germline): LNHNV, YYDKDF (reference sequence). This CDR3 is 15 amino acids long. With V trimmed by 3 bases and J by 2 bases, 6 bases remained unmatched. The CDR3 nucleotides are TGTGCCACCAGCAGTTTCCGGGACAGCAACACTGAAGCTTTCTTT. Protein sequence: CATSSFRDSNTEAFF.

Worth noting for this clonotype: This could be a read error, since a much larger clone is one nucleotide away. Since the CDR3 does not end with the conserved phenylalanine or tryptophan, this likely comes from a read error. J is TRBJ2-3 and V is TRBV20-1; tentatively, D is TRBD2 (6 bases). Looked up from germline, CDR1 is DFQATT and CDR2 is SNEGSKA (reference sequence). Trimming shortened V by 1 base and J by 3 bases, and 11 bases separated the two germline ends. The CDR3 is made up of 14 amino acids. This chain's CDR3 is CSARGGVGTDTQYS. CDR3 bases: TGCAGTGCTAGAGGCGGGGTGGGTACAGATACGCAGTATTCT.

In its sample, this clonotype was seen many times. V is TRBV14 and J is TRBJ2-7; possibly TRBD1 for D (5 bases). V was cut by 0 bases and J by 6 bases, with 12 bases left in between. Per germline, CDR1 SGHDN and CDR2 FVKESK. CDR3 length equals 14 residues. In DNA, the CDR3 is TGTGCCAGCAGCCAAGATCAGGGCTCTGGCGAGCAGTACTTC. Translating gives CASSQDQGSGEQYF.

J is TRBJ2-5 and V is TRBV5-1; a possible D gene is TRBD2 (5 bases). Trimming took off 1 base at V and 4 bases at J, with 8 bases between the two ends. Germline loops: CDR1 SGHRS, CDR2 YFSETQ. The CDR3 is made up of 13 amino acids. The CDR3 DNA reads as TGCGCCAGCAGCTTGAATACTAGAGAGACCCAGTACTTC. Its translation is CASSLNTRETQYF.

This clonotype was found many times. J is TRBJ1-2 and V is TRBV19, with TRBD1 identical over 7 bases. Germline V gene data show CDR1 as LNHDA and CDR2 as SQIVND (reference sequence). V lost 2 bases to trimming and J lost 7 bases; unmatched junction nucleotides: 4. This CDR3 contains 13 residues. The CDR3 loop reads CASSISRDSGYTF. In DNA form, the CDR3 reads TGTGCCAGTAGTATAAGCCGGGACAGTGGCTACACCTTC. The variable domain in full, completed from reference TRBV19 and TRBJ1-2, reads DGGITQSPKYLFRKEGQNVTLSCEQNLNHDAMYWYRQDPGQGLRLIYYSQIVNDFQKGDIAEGYSVSREKKESFPLTVTSAQKNPTAFYLCASSISRDSGYTFGSGTRLTVV.

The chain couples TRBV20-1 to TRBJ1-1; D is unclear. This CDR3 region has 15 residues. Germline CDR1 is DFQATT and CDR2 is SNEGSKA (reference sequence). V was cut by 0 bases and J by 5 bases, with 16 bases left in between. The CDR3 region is CSARDVRVMGTEAFF. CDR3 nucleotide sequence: TGCAGTGCTAGAGATGTCCGGGTGATGGGGACTGAAGCTTTCTTT.